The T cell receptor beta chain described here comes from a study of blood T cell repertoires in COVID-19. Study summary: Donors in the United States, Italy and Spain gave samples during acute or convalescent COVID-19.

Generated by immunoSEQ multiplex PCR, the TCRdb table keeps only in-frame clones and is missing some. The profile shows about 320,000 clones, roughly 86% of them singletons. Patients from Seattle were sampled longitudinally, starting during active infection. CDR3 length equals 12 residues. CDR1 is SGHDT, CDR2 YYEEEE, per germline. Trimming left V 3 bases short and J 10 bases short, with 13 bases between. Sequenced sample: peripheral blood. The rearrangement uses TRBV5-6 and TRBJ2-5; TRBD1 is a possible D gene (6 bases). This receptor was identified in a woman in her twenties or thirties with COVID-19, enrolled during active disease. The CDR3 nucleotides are TGTGCCAGCAGCTCGCAGGGGAGAAGCCAGTACTTC. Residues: CASSSQGRSQYF.